Detailed here is one T cell receptor beta chain. The CDR3 is 17 amino acids. The record originates from a study of blood T cell repertoires in COVID-19. As for the study in general: Sources were T cells, B-cell-depleted T cells, or PBMCs; the material itself was cDNA or gDNA.

Assay: immunoSEQ multiplex PCR; the TCRdb copy retains only in-frame clones and omits some. Among roughly 100,000 clones listed, approximately 89% were seen once. The clonotype was recovered from a woman aged 80 or older in a cohort sampled during active COVID-19. Sequenced input: peripheral blood. This sequence joins TRBV21-1 and TRBJ2-1; the table names TRBD1, a call not compared with the DNA. TRBV21-1 is given as a pseudogene. The CDR3 here is CASSRDPGTGFWNEQFF. CDR3 coding DNA: TGTGCCAGCAGCAGAGACCCCGGGACAGGGTTTTGGAATGAGCAGTTCTTC.